Listed below are T cell receptor beta chains from one sample, sequenced in a study of shared clonotypes between healthy human individuals. Produced via immunoSEQ multiplex PCR; TCRdb's table is partial and in-frame only. Of over 2 million clones detected, approximately 94% appear once; the ten largest clones hold about 1.1%. The sample comprised naive CD8+ T cells sorted from blood. The receptors stem from a man between 18 and 35 years old in good health. Each CDR3 is given with its conserved first and last residue. Each record gives: clone size, D gene, J gene, V gene, CDR3 DNA, CDR3 protein. A D gene is named only where the DNA matches it firmly. Clone size appears in some rows only: once, few, many, or a class for an expanded clone.

size: .
D: .
J: TRBJ1-2
V: TRBV6-6
DNA: TGTGCCAGCAGTTACTCACCGGGCCGCTATGGCTACACCTTC
CDR3: CASSYSPGRYGYTF

size: .
D: .
J: TRBJ1-5
V: TRBV30
DNA: TGTGCCGGCTGGACGGGCAATCAGCCCCAGCATTTT
CDR3: CAGWTGNQPQHF

size: .
D: .
J: TRBJ2-7
V: TRBV2
DNA: TGTGCCAGCACCAAACCCCGGGACCTACTCTACGAGCAGTACTTC
CDR3: CASTKPRDLLYEQYF

size: few
D: TRBD1
J: TRBJ1-1
V: TRBV6-1
DNA: TGTGCCAGCAGCAGGGGGACTAACATGAACACTGAAGCTTTCTTT
CDR3: CASSRGTNMNTEAFF

size: .
D: TRBD1
J: TRBJ2-1
V: TRBV4-1
DNA: TGCGCCAGCAGCCAAGACACGACAGGGTGGTTAGACAATGAGCAGTTCTTC
CDR3: CASSQDTTGWLDNEQFF

size: .
D: .
J: TRBJ2-5
V: TRBV10-1
DNA: TGCGCCAGCAGTGAGTCCGGGGAGGAAGAGACCCAGTACTTC
CDR3: CASSESGEEETQYF

size: .
D: .
J: TRBJ1-2
V: TRBV5-8
DNA: TGTGCCAGCCCTCGGGGGAGCGAGGGCTACACCTTC
CDR3: CASPRGSEGYTF

size: .
D: .
J: TRBJ2-2
V: TRBV4-3
DNA: TGCGCCAGCAGCCAAGAAAATTCCAGGGCCTCCGGGGAGCTGTTTTTT
CDR3: CASSQENSRASGELFF

size: .
D: TRBD2
J: TRBJ2-7
V: TRBV13
DNA: TGTGCCAGCCAGACTAGCGGGAGTTTGGAGCAGTACTTC
CDR3: CASQTSGSLEQYF

size: .
D: .
J: TRBJ1-1
V: TRBV7-7
DNA: TGTGCTAGCAGCTTAGAGGCGGGAACTGAAGCTTTCTTT
CDR3: CASSLEAGTEAFF

size: few
D: .
J: TRBJ1-6
V: TRBV15
DNA: TGTGCCACCAGCGGAGGACAGTTTAATTCACCCCTCCACTTT
CDR3: CATSGGQFNSPLHF

size: .
D: .
J: TRBJ1-1
V: TRBV2
DNA: TGTGCCAGCATCGCGGGCAACACTGAAGCTTTCTTT
CDR3: CASIAGNTEAFF

size: .
D: .
J: TRBJ2-1
V: TRBV9
DNA: TGTGCCAGCAGCGTTCACATATCCTACAATGAGCAGTTCTTC
CDR3: CASSVHISYNEQFF

size: .
D: .
J: TRBJ1-5
V: TRBV9
DNA: TGTGCCAGCAGCCCCTGGGGGTCGAGCAATCAGCCCCAGCATTTT
CDR3: CASSPWGSSNQPQHF

size: .
D: .
J: TRBJ2-7
V: TRBV6-1
DNA: TGTGCCAGCAGTGAAGGATACAGTATCTACGAGCAGTACTTC
CDR3: CASSEGYSIYEQYF

size: .
D: TRBD2
J: TRBJ2-3
V: TRBV11-2
DNA: TGTGCCAGCAGCTTAGACCCGGCTAGCGGACGCACAGATACGCAGTATTTT
CDR3: CASSLDPASGRTDTQYF

size: .
D: .
J: TRBJ2-7
V: TRBV2
DNA: TGTGCCAGCAGGGAAGGGGGGTACGAGCAGTACTTC
CDR3: CASREGGYEQYF

size: .
D: .
J: TRBJ2-7
V: TRBV5-4
DNA: TGTGCCAGCAGCTATTCAAACGGCGAGCAGTACTTC
CDR3: CASSYSNGEQYF

size: .
D: .
J: TRBJ1-4
V: TRBV7-9
DNA: TGTGCCAGCAGCAAGGACAGCTGGGCTGAAAAACTGTTTTTT
CDR3: CASSKDSWAEKLFF

size: .
D: .
J: TRBJ2-5
V: TRBV7-9
DNA: TGTGCCAGCAGCGGAAGACCGGGACTTCAAGAGACCCAGTACTTC
CDR3: CASSGRPGLQETQYF

size: .
D: .
J: TRBJ1-1
V: TRBV5-1
DNA: TGCGCCAGCAGCTTCAGAGACATGAACACTGAAGCTTTCTTT
CDR3: CASSFRDMNTEAFF

size: .
D: .
J: TRBJ2-1
V: TRBV5-4
DNA: TGTGCCAGCAGCTTGACGGGACACAATGAGCAGTTCTTC
CDR3: CASSLTGHNEQFF

size: .
D: .
J: TRBJ2-5
V: TRBV5-1
DNA: TGCGCCAGCAGCCCGGGGGCAGAGCTAATTCAAGAGACCCAGTACTTC
CDR3: CASSPGAELIQETQYF

size: .
D: .
J: TRBJ2-7
V: TRBV6-5
DNA: TGTGCCAGCAGTTATGGGGGGTTGGGCACCGCCTACGAGCAGTACTTC
CDR3: CASSYGGLGTAYEQYF

size: .
D: TRBD1
J: TRBJ1-4
V: TRBV5-1
DNA: TGCGCCAGCAGCCCCGGGACAGGTGTTGAAAAACTGTTTTTT
CDR3: CASSPGTGVEKLFF

size: .
D: TRBD2
J: TRBJ2-7
V: TRBV11-2
DNA: TGTGCCAGCAGCTCCCAAACTAGCGGGGTCTCCTACGAGCAGTACTTC
CDR3: CASSSQTSGVSYEQYF

size: once
D: .
J: TRBJ1-2
V: TRBV29-1
DNA: TGCAGCATCTTAATTAGCCGGGGCCCAACGACGGGAGGCTACACCTTC
CDR3: CSILISRGPTTGGYTF

size: .
D: TRBD2
J: TRBJ2-5
V: TRBV4-3
DNA: TGCGCCAGCAGCCAAGGCGGGGAGGGCCAGGAGACCCAGTACTTC
CDR3: CASSQGGEGQETQYF

size: .
D: .
J: TRBJ2-3
V: TRBV4-1
DNA: TGCGCCAGCAGCCAAGCTGAGGGTAGCGCAGATACGCAGTATTTT
CDR3: CASSQAEGSADTQYF

size: .
D: TRBD1
J: TRBJ1-1
V: TRBV5-1
DNA: TGCGCCAGCAGCTTGGGACAGGGGGGCACTGAAGCTTTCTTT
CDR3: CASSLGQGGTEAFF

size: .
D: TRBD1
J: TRBJ1-1
V: TRBV7-9
DNA: TGTGCCAGCAGCGATGTGGACAGGGCTACTGAAGCTTTCTTT
CDR3: CASSDVDRATEAFF

size: .
D: .
J: TRBJ2-7
V: TRBV11-2
DNA: TGTGCCAGCAGCTTTGTAGCGGTGAGCTCCTACGAGCAGTACTTC
CDR3: CASSFVAVSSYEQYF

size: .
D: .
J: TRBJ2-7
V: TRBV2
DNA: TGTGCCAGCAGTGTGGGCAGGGGATCAAACTACGAGCAGTACTTC
CDR3: CASSVGRGSNYEQYF

size: .
D: .
J: TRBJ2-7
V: TRBV19
DNA: TGTGCCAGTAGTATGGGGACCCCCTACGAGCAGTACTTC
CDR3: CASSMGTPYEQYF

size: .
D: .
J: TRBJ2-6
V: TRBV6-5
DNA: TGTGCCAGCAGTTACTTCGAGGGGGCCAACGTCCTGACTTTC
CDR3: CASSYFEGANVLTF

size: .
D: TRBD2
J: TRBJ2-7
V: TRBV9
DNA: TGTGCCAGCAGCGCGACTAGCGGGGGCTACGAGCAGTACTTC
CDR3: CASSATSGGYEQYF

size: .
D: TRBD2
J: TRBJ2-2
V: TRBV11-3
DNA: TGTGCCAGCAGGAGACTAGCGGGGGGTAGTACCGGGGAGCTGTTTTTT
CDR3: CASRRLAGGSTGELFF

size: .
D: .
J: TRBJ2-6
V: TRBV2
DNA: TGTGCCAGCAGTGTGTACAGCCTAATCTCTGGGGCCAACGTCCTGACTTTC
CDR3: CASSVYSLISGANVLTF

size: .
D: TRBD2
J: TRBJ2-1
V: TRBV5-5
DNA: TGTGCCAGCAGCTTTACTAGCGGGGGGTTCTACAATGAGCAGTTCTTC
CDR3: CASSFTSGGFYNEQFF

size: once
D: .
J: TRBJ2-7
V: TRBV30
DNA: TGTGCCTGGAGTGTACAGTTCGAGCAGTACTTC
CDR3: CAWSVQFEQYF

size: .
D: .
J: TRBJ2-7
V: TRBV6-6
DNA: TGTGCCAGCAGTCTAGTCGGACAGACCTACGAGCAGTACTTC
CDR3: CASSLVGQTYEQYF